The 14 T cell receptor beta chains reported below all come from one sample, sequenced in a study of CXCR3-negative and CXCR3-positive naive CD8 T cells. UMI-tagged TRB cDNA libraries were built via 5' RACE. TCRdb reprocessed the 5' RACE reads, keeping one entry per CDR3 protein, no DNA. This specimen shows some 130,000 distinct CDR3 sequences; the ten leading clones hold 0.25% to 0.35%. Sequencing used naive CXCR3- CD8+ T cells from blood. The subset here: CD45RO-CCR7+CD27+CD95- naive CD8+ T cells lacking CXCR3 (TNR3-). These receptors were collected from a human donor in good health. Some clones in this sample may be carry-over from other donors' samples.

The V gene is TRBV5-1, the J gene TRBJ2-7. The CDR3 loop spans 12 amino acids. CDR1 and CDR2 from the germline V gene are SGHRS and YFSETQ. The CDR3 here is CASRDSTYEQYF.

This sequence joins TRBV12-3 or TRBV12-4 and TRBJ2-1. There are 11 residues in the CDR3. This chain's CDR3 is CASRVSNEQFF.

The CDR3 reads CASSLGSGQGAYEQYF. The rearrangement uses TRBV7-6 and TRBJ2-7; TCRdb outputs TRBD1, but without DNA this stays unchecked. The CDR3 spans 16 residues. Germline V gene sequence: CDR1 SGHVS, CDR2 FNYEAQ.

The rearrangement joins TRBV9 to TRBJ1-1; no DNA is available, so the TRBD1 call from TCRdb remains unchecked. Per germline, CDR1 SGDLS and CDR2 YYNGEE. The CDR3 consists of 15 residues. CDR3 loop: CASSDRQTLNTEAFF.

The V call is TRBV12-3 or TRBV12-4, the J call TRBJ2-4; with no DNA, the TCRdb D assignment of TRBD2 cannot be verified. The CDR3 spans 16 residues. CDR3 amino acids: CASRDGTAAAKNIQYF.

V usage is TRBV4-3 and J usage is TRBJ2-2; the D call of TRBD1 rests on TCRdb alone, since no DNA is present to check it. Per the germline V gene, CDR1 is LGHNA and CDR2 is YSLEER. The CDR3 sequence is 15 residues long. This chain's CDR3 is CASSQIQGSTGELFF.

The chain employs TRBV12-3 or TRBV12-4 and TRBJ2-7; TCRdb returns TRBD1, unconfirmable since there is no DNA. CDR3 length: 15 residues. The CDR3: CASSLSQRGSYEQYF.

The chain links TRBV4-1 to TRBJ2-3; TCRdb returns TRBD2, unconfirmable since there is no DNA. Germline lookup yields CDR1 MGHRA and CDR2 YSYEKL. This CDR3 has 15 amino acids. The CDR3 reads CASSPGSRGTDTQYF.

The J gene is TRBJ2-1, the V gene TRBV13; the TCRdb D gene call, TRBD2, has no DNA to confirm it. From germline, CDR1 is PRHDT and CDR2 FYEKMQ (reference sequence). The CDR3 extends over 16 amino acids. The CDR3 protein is CASSLRGGRWDNEQFF.

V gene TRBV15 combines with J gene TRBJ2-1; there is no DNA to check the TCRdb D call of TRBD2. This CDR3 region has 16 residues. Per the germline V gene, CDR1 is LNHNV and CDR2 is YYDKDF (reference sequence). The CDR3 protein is CATRTFASGRVDEQFF. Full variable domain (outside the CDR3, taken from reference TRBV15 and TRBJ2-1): DAMVIQNPRYQVTQFGKPVTLSCSQTLNHNVMYWYQQKSSQAPKLLFHYYDKDFNNEADTPDNFQSRRPNTSFCFLDIRSPGLGDTAMYLCATRTFASGRVDEQFFGPGTRLTVL.

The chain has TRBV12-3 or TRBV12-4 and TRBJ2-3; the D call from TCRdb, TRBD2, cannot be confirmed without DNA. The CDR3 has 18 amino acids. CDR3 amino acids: CASSFWAAGAGGTDTQYF.

This CDR3 reads CSASVGGMSSYNEQFF. V gene TRBV20-1 combines with J gene TRBJ2-1; TCRdb's D gene call, TRBD1, goes unchecked for lack of DNA. CDR1 and CDR2 from the germline V gene are DFQATT and SNEGSKA (reference sequence). This CDR3 spans 16 amino acids.

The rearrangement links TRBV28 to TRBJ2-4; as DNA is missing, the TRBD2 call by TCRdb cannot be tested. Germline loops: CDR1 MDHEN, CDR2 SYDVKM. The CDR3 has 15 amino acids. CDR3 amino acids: CASMRAGKVFNIQYF. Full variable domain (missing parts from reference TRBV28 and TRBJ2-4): DVKVTQSSRYLVKRTGEKVFLECVQDMDHENMFWYRQDPGLGLRLIYFSYDVKMKEKGDIPEGYSVSREKKERFSLILESASTNQTSMYLCASMRAGKVFNIQYFGAGTRLSVL.

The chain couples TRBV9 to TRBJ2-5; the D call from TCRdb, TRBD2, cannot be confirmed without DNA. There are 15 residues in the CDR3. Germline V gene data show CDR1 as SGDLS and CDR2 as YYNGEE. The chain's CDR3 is CASSSGESLQETQYF.